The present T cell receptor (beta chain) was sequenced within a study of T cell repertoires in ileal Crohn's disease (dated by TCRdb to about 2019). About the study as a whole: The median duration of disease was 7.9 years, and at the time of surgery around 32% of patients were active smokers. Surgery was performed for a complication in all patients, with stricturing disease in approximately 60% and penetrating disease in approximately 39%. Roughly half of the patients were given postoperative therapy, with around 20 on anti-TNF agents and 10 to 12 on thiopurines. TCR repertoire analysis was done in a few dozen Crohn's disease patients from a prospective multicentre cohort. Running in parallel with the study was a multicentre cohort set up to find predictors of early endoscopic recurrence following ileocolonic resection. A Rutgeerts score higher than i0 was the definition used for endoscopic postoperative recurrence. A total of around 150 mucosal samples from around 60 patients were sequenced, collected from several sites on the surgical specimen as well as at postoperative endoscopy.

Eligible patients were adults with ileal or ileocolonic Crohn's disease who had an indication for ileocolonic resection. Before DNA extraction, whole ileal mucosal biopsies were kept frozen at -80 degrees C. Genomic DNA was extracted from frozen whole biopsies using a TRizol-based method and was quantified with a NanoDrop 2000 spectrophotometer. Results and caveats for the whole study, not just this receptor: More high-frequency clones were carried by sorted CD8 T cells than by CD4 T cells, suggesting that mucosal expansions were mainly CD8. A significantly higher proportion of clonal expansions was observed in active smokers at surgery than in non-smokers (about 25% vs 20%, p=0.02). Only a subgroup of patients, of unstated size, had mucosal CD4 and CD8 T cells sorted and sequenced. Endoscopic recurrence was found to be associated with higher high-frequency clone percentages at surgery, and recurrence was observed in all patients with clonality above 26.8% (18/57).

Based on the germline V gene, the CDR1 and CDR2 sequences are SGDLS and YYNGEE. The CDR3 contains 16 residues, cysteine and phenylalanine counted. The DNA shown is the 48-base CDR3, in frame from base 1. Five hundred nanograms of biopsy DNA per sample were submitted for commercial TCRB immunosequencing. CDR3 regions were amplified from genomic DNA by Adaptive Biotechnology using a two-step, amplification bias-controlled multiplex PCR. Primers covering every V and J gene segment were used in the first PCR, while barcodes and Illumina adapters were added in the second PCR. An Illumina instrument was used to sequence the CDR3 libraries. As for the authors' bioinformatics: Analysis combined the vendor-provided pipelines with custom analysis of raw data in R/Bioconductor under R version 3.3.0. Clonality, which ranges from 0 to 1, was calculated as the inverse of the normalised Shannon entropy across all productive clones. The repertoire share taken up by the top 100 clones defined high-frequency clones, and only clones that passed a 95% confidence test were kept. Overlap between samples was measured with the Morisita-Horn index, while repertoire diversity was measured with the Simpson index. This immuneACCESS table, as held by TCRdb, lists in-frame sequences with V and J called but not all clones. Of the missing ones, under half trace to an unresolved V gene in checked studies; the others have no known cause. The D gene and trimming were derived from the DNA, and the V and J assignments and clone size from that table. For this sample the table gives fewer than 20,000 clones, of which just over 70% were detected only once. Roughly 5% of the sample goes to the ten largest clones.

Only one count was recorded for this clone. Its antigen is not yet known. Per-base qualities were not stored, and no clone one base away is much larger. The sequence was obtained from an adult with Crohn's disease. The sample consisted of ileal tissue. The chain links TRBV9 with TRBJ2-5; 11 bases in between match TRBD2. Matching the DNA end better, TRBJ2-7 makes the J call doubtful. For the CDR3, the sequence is CASSVGGVSGGAEQYF. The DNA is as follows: TGTGCCAGCAGCGTAGGAGGCGTTAGCGGGGGGGCCGAGCAGTACTTC.